These 21 T cell receptor beta chains were sequenced from one sample in a study of control samples from healthy donors and cancer patients. TCRdb's table, derived via immunoSEQ multiplex PCR, lists solely in-frame clones and lacks some. The table records some 79,000 clones, approximately 89% of them present only once. Specimen: blood. These receptors were obtained from a man aged 45-65 years in good health.

The chain is built from TRBV29-1 and TRBJ2-5; D is perhaps TRBD2 (5 bases). This CDR3 is built from 11 residues. The germline CDR1 and CDR2 sequences are SQVTM and ANQGSEA. The V and J ends lost 2 bases and 4 bases respectively, with 5 bases between them. The CDR3 here is CSVERGETQYF. CDR3 sequence (DNA): TGCAGCGTTGAACGGGGAGAGACCCAGTACTTC. Looking up the rest from reference TRBV29-1 and TRBJ2-5 gives the full variable domain: SAVISQKPSRDICQRGTSLTIQCQVDSQVTMMFWYRQQPGQSLTLIATANQGSEATYESGFVIDKFPISRPNLTFSTLTVSNMSPEDSSIYLCSVERGETQYFGPGTRLLVL.

The chain uses TRBV6-6 and TRBJ1-5; D remains ambiguous. The CDR3 spans 16 residues. The V end lost 6 bases, the J end lost 2 bases, and 17 bases lay between the germline ends. Germline lookup yields CDR1 MNHNY and CDR2 SVGAGI (reference sequence). CDR3 loop: CASSQPAAGGNQPQHF. CDR3 in DNA: TGTGCCAGCAGCCAACCAGCGGCAGGCGGCAATCAGCCCCAGCATTTT.

This clone was recorded only once. This chain connects TRBV10-3 to TRBJ1-1; D might be TRBD1 (5 bases). In germline, CDR1 is ENHRY, CDR2 SYGVKD. The CDR3 runs 14 residues. V lost 4 bases, J lost 1 base, and 10 bases lay in between. The CDR3 nucleotides read TGTGCCATCAGTGCCGGTGGGGGGAACACTGAAGCTTTCTTT. Residues: CAISAGGGNTEAFF.

The chain joins TRBV7-2 to TRBJ2-7, with a tentative D call TRBD2 (5 bases). The CDR3 covers 13 residues. Trimming stripped 5 bases from V and 3 bases from J, with 11 bases between. Germline CDR1 and CDR2: SGHTA and FQGNSA. CDR3 sequence reads: CASSPSGYYEQYF. DNA of the CDR3: TGTGCCAGCAGCCCGAGCGGTTACTACGAGCAGTACTTC.

The rearrangement links TRBV30 to TRBJ1-1, with D unresolved. Germline-derived CDR1 and CDR2 are GTSNPN and SVGIG (reference sequence). This CDR3 has 15 residues. V was pared by 5 bases and J by 4 bases, with 20 bases between. CDR3 DNA: TGTGCCTGGGATAAGCGACTGGTCGCCTCCACTGAAGCTTTCTTT. Encoded protein: CAWDKRLVASTEAFF.

The chain employs TRBV7-2 and TRBJ1-6; no firm D call. V lost 4 bases to trimming and J lost 5 bases, with 6 bases between them. The CDR3 is 13 amino acids. Germline V gives CDR1 SGHTA, CDR2 FQGNSA. CDR3 loop: CASSYPHNSPLHF. CDR3 nucleotide sequence: TGTGCCAGCAGCTACCCCCATAATTCACCCCTCCACTTT. The whole variable domain, remainder taken from reference TRBV7-2 and TRBJ1-6, is GAGVSQSPSNKVTEKGKDVELRCDPISGHTALYWYRQSLGQGLEFLIYFQGNSAPDKSGLPSDRFSAERTGGSVSTLTIQRTQQEDSAVYLCASSYPHNSPLHFGNGTRLTVT.

This clone was picked up one time. This chain uses TRBV6-5 with TRBJ1-5; TRBD1 matches at 8 bases. CDR1 MNHEY and CDR2 SVGAGI come from the germline V gene. This CDR3 has 13 amino acids. V gave up 6 bases and J gave up 5 bases; unmatched junction bases: 3. CDR3 coding DNA: TGTGCCAGCAGGCAGACAGGGGATCAGCCCCAGCATTTT. It translates to CASRQTGDQPQHF.

Here the CDR3 DNA reads TGTGCCAGCAGCTCGCGCCCCACGAACACTGAAGCTTTCTTT. It translates to CASSSRPTNTEAFF. The gene calls are TRBV7-2 and TRBJ1-1; D call uncertain. Germline lookup yields CDR1 SGHTA and CDR2 FQGNSA. The V end lost 4 bases, the J end lost 1 base, and 10 bases lay between the germline ends. CDR3 length equals 14 residues.

V and J are TRBV29-1 and TRBJ1-1, with 8 bases that match TRBD1. This CDR3 has 13 amino acids. The V gene end was trimmed by 7 bases and the J gene end by 4 bases; junction bases not matched to a gene: 8. Germline V gene lookup returns CDR1 SQVTM and CDR2 ANQGSEA. The CDR3 protein is CSARGQAPTEAFF. For the CDR3, the DNA is TGCAGCGCCCGGGGACAGGCGCCCACTGAAGCTTTCTTT.

The J gene is TRBJ2-7, the V gene TRBV7-2; a weak D match, TRBD1 (6 bases). CDR3 length: 12 residues. The germline V gene encodes CDR1 SGHTA and CDR2 FQGNSA. V lost 5 bases to trimming and J lost 4 bases, with 9 bases between them. The CDR3 spells CASSPGHYEQYF. CDR3 bases: TGTGCCAGCAGCCCGGGACATTACGAGCAGTACTTC.

This clone was seen only a few times. The rearrangement uses TRBV7-9 and TRBJ1-1, with D possibly matching TRBD1 (5 bases). This CDR3 comprises 16 residues. CDR1 and CDR2 from the germline V gene are SEHNR and FQNEAQ (reference sequence). Trimming cost V 5 bases and J 3 bases, with 19 bases left between them. The CDR3 spells CASSELGMTDYTEAFF. CDR3 nucleotide sequence: TGTGCCAGCAGCGAGCTCGGGATGACAGATTACACTGAAGCTTTCTTT.

The sample holds one count of this clone. The genes are TRBV29-1 and TRBJ1-2, with D maybe TRBD1 (6 bases). Germline V CDR1 and CDR2: SQVTM, ANQGSEA. V was cut by 7 bases and J by 5 bases, with 17 bases left in between. The CDR3 is made up of 13 amino acids. The CDR3 nucleotides read TGCAGCGCCACAGGGCCGACTGATTATGGCTACACCTTC. Its translation is CSATGPTDYGYTF. The full variable domain, completed using reference TRBV29-1 and TRBJ1-2, is SAVISQKPSRDICQRGTSLTIQCQVDSQVTMMFWYRQQPGQSLTLIATANQGSEATYESGFVIDKFPISRPNLTFSTLTVSNMSPEDSSIYLCSATGPTDYGYTFGSGTRLTVV.

As to this clone: The sample carries other DNA sequences with the same CDR3. The chain has TRBV5-6 and TRBJ2-7; D possibly corresponds to TRBD1 (6 bases). Trimming shortened V by 2 bases and J by 3 bases, and 12 bases separated the two germline ends. CDR3 size: 14 residues. Germline CDR1 and CDR2: SGHDT and YYEEEE. CDR3 in DNA: TGTGCCAGCAGCTTAGGTCAGGGGTTCTACGAGCAGTACTTC. Protein sequence: CASSLGQGFYEQYF.

The CDR3 nucleotides are TGTGCCAGCAGTTTAGGGACAGGGGGCGGCCAATCCTACGAGCAGTACTTC. It is translated as CASSLGTGGGQSYEQYF. The chain has TRBV27 and TRBJ2-7; 12 bases fit TRBD1. Germline CDR1 and CDR2: MNHEY and SMNVEV (reference sequence). This CDR3 comprises 17 residues. V was clipped by 2 bases and J by 1 base; unmatched bases: 6.

This chain links TRBV3-1 (or the pseudogene TRBV3-2) with TRBJ2-3; D is unresolved. The CDR3 consists of 12 residues. Trimming shortened V by 6 bases and J by 4 bases, and 8 bases separated the two germline ends. Looked up from germline, CDR1 is LGHDT and CDR2 is YNNKEL (reference sequence). The CDR3 sequence is CASSNTADTQYF. The CDR3 region has the DNA TGTGCCAGCAGTAATACAGCAGATACGCAGTATTTT.

The rearrangement uses TRBV5-4 and TRBJ1-2; 9 bases are shared with TRBD1. CDR1 and CDR2 from the germline V gene are SGHNT and YYREEE (reference sequence). The V and J ends lost 4 bases and 5 bases, in that order; junction bases with no gene match: 3. The CDR3 loop spans 13 amino acids. The CDR3 DNA reads as TGTGCCAGCAGCCCCGGGACAGGGTATGGCTACACCTTC. Translation: CASSPGTGYGYTF.

The chain is built from TRBV3-1 (or the pseudogene TRBV3-2) and TRBJ2-5, with 8 bases fitting TRBD2. The CDR3 loop spans 16 amino acids. V shed 0 bases, J shed 2 bases, and the junction held 5 bases outside the gene matches. The germline V gene encodes CDR1 LGHDT and CDR2 YNNKEL (reference sequence). The CDR3: CASSQDSGGGQETQYF. As DNA, the CDR3 is TGTGCCAGCAGCCAAGATTCGGGGGGGGGTCAAGAGACCCAGTACTTC.

The chain carries TRBV5-1 and TRBJ2-1; no clear D. The CDR3 is 17 amino acids. CDR1 and CDR2 (germline): SGHRS, YFSETQ. Trimming cost V 3 bases and J 3 bases, with 19 bases left between them. For the CDR3, the DNA is TGCGCCAGCAGCTCTTTTGGCCGGCCCCAAATCTACAATGAGCAGTTCTTC. This gives the protein CASSSFGRPQIYNEQFF.

This clone appeared a single time. The J gene is TRBJ2-5, the V gene TRBV5-1; the match to TRBD1 covers 9 bases. The CDR3 runs 14 residues. J was trimmed by 4 bases and V by 4 bases; bases with no gene match: 5. Germline-derived CDR1 and CDR2 are SGHRS and YFSETQ. The CDR3 DNA is TGCGCCAGCAGCCCACAGGGGGCTGGAGAGACCCAGTACTTC. Translation: CASSPQGAGETQYF.

In this sample, this clone turned up a few times. The chain couples TRBV19 to TRBJ1-5; D gene ambiguous. CDR1 is LNHDA, CDR2 SQIVND, per germline (reference sequence). The ends were cut back, 3 bases at V and 4 bases at J, with 7 bases in the middle. The CDR3 covers 13 residues. The CDR3 loop is CASSILWNQPQHF. The CDR3 coding sequence is TGTGCCAGTAGTATTCTGTGGAATCAGCCCCAGCATTTT.

The chain uses TRBV2 and TRBJ1-2; 9 positions agree with TRBD1. This CDR3 comprises 15 residues. Germline CDR1 SNHLY, CDR2 FYNNEI. V shed 6 bases, J shed 0 bases, and the junction held 5 bases outside the gene matches. This CDR3 is CASRPTGGANYGYTF. The DNA for the CDR3 is TGTGCCAGCAGGCCTACAGGGGGCGCTAACTATGGCTACACCTTC.